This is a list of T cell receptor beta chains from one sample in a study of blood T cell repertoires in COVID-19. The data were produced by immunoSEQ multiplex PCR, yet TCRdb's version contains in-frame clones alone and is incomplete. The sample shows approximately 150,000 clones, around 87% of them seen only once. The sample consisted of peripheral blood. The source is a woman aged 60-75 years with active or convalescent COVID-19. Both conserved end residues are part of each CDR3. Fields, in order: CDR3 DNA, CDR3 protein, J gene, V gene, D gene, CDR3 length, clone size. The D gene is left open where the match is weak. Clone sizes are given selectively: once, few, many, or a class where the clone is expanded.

CDR3 DNA: TGTGCCAGCAGCACGAAACTAGCGGGGGGCACAGATACGCAGTATTTT
CDR3 protein: CASSTKLAGGTDTQYF
J gene: TRBJ2-3
V gene: TRBV5-4
D gene: TRBD2
CDR3 length: 16
clone size: many

CDR3 DNA: TGCGCCAGCAGCGGGGGGACAGGGCTAAATGAAAAACTGTTTTTT
CDR3 protein: CASSGGTGLNEKLFF
J gene: TRBJ1-4
V gene: TRBV5-1
D gene: TRBD1
CDR3 length: 15
clone size: .

CDR3 DNA: TGTGCCAGCAGCTTAGGGCGGCTTTCTAACTATGGCTACACCTTC
CDR3 protein: CASSLGRLSNYGYTF
J gene: TRBJ1-2
V gene: TRBV7-2
D gene: .
CDR3 length: 15
clone size: once

CDR3 DNA: TGCGCCAGCAGCGCGTTAGGGGGACAGGTAACCTACGAGCAGTACTTC
CDR3 protein: CASSALGGQVTYEQYF
J gene: TRBJ2-7
V gene: TRBV5-1
D gene: TRBD1
CDR3 length: 16
clone size: .

CDR3 DNA: TGTGCCAGCAGCTTAGGCCAGGGCGACGAAAAACTGTTTTTT
CDR3 protein: CASSLGQGDEKLFF
J gene: TRBJ1-4
V gene: TRBV7-9
D gene: .
CDR3 length: 14
clone size: .

CDR3 DNA: TGTGCTAGTGCTCTAGCGGGGAACACCGGGGAGCTGTTTTTT
CDR3 protein: CASALAGNTGELFF
J gene: TRBJ2-2
V gene: TRBV12-5
D gene: TRBD2
CDR3 length: 14
clone size: .

CDR3 DNA: TGTGCCAGCAGTCAAAGGGGGCTAGAGGGGACACAGTTCTTC
CDR3 protein: CASSQRGLEGTQFF
J gene: TRBJ2-1
V gene: TRBV6-5
D gene: TRBD1
CDR3 length: 14
clone size: .

CDR3 DNA: TGCGCCAGCAGCTCCGACAAGTGGGCCACTGAAGCTTTCTTT
CDR3 protein: CASSSDKWATEAFF
J gene: TRBJ1-1
V gene: TRBV5-1
D gene: .
CDR3 length: 14
clone size: .

CDR3 DNA: TGCAGCGCCGGGACAGGGGCTAGCACAGATACGCAGTATTTT
CDR3 protein: CSAGTGASTDTQYF
J gene: TRBJ2-3
V gene: TRBV29-1
D gene: TRBD1
CDR3 length: 14
clone size: .

CDR3 DNA: TGTGCCAGCTCACCAAGGGGGGGACACGAGCAGTACTTC
CDR3 protein: CASSPRGGHEQYF
J gene: TRBJ2-7
V gene: TRBV18
D gene: .
CDR3 length: 13
clone size: .

CDR3 DNA: TGTGCCAGCAGTTCTAACGGGATAAACACTGAAGCTTTCTTT
CDR3 protein: CASSSNGINTEAFF
J gene: TRBJ1-1
V gene: TRBV27
D gene: .
CDR3 length: 14
clone size: .

CDR3 DNA: TGTGCCAGCAGCCAACAGGGGATGGGCACAGATACGCAGTATTTT
CDR3 protein: CASSQQGMGTDTQYF
J gene: TRBJ2-3
V gene: TRBV14
D gene: .
CDR3 length: 15
clone size: .

CDR3 DNA: TGTGCCAGTAGTTCTAGCGGGGGGCCAGATACGCAGTATTTT
CDR3 protein: CASSSSGGPDTQYF
J gene: TRBJ2-3
V gene: TRBV19
D gene: TRBD2
CDR3 length: 14
clone size: .

CDR3 DNA: TGTGCCAGTAGTAGGGAAACAGGGGGAGAGCTGTTTTTT
CDR3 protein: CASSRETGGELFF
J gene: TRBJ2-2
V gene: TRBV19
D gene: TRBD1
CDR3 length: 13
clone size: .

CDR3 DNA: TGTGCCAGCAGCTTAGAAAGCGGGGGGCTGGGGGCCAAAAACATTCAGTACTTC
CDR3 protein: CASSLESGGLGAKNIQYF
J gene: TRBJ2-4
V gene: TRBV7-2
D gene: TRBD2
CDR3 length: 18
clone size: .

CDR3 DNA: TGTGCCAGCAGCTTAGATGTGGGACAGGGGGCGCACAATGAGCAGTTCTTC
CDR3 protein: CASSLDVGQGAHNEQFF
J gene: TRBJ2-1
V gene: TRBV7-9
D gene: TRBD1
CDR3 length: 17
clone size: .

CDR3 DNA: TGTGCCAGCAGTGGGGCGCTTAAGACCCAGTACTTC
CDR3 protein: CASSGALKTQYF
J gene: TRBJ2-5
V gene: TRBV2
D gene: .
CDR3 length: 12
clone size: .

CDR3 DNA: TGTGCCAGCAGCCCCTCGGGGCCTAGCGGGGGGCAGCAGTACTTC
CDR3 protein: CASSPSGPSGGQQYF
J gene: TRBJ2-7
V gene: TRBV3-1/TRBV3-2
D gene: TRBD2
CDR3 length: 15
clone size: .

CDR3 DNA: TGTGCCAGCAGCTTAGAGCGGGGGATTACAGATACGCAGTATTTT
CDR3 protein: CASSLERGITDTQYF
J gene: TRBJ2-3
V gene: TRBV11-2
D gene: TRBD2
CDR3 length: 15
clone size: .

CDR3 DNA: TGCGCCAGCAGCCCCTCTGGGGGGGCAGTGGGCTACACCTTC
CDR3 protein: CASSPSGGAVGYTF
J gene: TRBJ1-2
V gene: TRBV5-1
D gene: .
CDR3 length: 14
clone size: once

CDR3 DNA: TGTGCCAGCAGCGCCAGGACTAGCGGGGCGGAGACCCAGTACTTC
CDR3 protein: CASSARTSGAETQYF
J gene: TRBJ2-5
V gene: TRBV5-4
D gene: TRBD2
CDR3 length: 15
clone size: .

CDR3 DNA: TGTGCCAGCAGCCAAGCACAGGGTTGGACTGAAGCTTTCTTT
CDR3 protein: CASSQAQGWTEAFF
J gene: TRBJ1-1
V gene: TRBV3-1/TRBV3-2
D gene: .
CDR3 length: 14
clone size: .

CDR3 DNA: TGTGCCAGCAGTGACAGTGTACGCGGGGGTAAACTGTTTTTT
CDR3 protein: CASSDSVRGGKLFF
J gene: TRBJ1-4
V gene: TRBV6-1
D gene: .
CDR3 length: 14
clone size: .

CDR3 DNA: TGTGCCACCCCTATATGGGCAGGGTGTTCTGGCACTGAAGCTTTCTTT
CDR3 protein: CATPIWAGCSGTEAFF
J gene: TRBJ1-1
V gene: TRBV24-1
D gene: .
CDR3 length: 16
clone size: .

CDR3 DNA: TGTGCCAGCAGCCAAGGGACAGGGGGCAATCAGCCCCAGCATTTT
CDR3 protein: CASSQGTGGNQPQHF
J gene: TRBJ1-5
V gene: TRBV3-1/TRBV3-2
D gene: TRBD1
CDR3 length: 15
clone size: .

CDR3 DNA: TGTGCCAGCAGCTTAGAGAGTTACAATGAGCAGTTCTTC
CDR3 protein: CASSLESYNEQFF
J gene: TRBJ2-1
V gene: TRBV7-9
D gene: .
CDR3 length: 13
clone size: .

CDR3 DNA: TGTGCCAGCAAGCTTACTCGGTCAGGGGGCGTCTACGAGCAGTACTTC
CDR3 protein: CASKLTRSGGVYEQYF
J gene: TRBJ2-7
V gene: TRBV13
D gene: TRBD1
CDR3 length: 16
clone size: .

CDR3 DNA: TGTGCCAGCAGCTTAGTGGGCGGGGGAGATACGCAGTATTTT
CDR3 protein: CASSLVGGGDTQYF
J gene: TRBJ2-3
V gene: TRBV7-2
D gene: TRBD2
CDR3 length: 14
clone size: .

CDR3 DNA: TGTGCCAGCAGTTCACAGGCGATTCTGAACACTGAAGCTTTCTTT
CDR3 protein: CASSSQAILNTEAFF
J gene: TRBJ1-1
V gene: TRBV6-5
D gene: .
CDR3 length: 15
clone size: .

CDR3 DNA: TGTGCCAGCCAGGAGGGTGGGGCCAACGTCCTGACTTTC
CDR3 protein: CASQEGGANVLTF
J gene: TRBJ2-6
V gene: TRBV6-5
D gene: .
CDR3 length: 13
clone size: once

CDR3 DNA: TGTGCCAGTAGTATAAGGCACTCGGGAGACTATGGCTACACCTTC
CDR3 protein: CASSIRHSGDYGYTF
J gene: TRBJ1-2
V gene: TRBV19
D gene: .
CDR3 length: 15
clone size: .

CDR3 DNA: TGCAGCGTTTGCGCAGGGGTTAATGAAAAACTGTTTTTT
CDR3 protein: CSVCAGVNEKLFF
J gene: TRBJ1-4
V gene: TRBV29-1
D gene: .
CDR3 length: 13
clone size: .

CDR3 DNA: TGTGCCAGCAGCGTAGGTGCAGGGCCTGGTCAGCCCCAGCATTTT
CDR3 protein: CASSVGAGPGQPQHF
J gene: TRBJ1-5
V gene: TRBV9
D gene: .
CDR3 length: 15
clone size: .

CDR3 DNA: TGTGCCAGCAGCGTAGGGGCCCATCAAGAGACCCAGTACTTC
CDR3 protein: CASSVGAHQETQYF
J gene: TRBJ2-5
V gene: TRBV9
D gene: .
CDR3 length: 14
clone size: .

CDR3 DNA: TGCAGCGTTCCAGGCAGGACAATGAACACTGAAGCTTTCTTT
CDR3 protein: CSVPGRTMNTEAFF
J gene: TRBJ1-1
V gene: TRBV29-1
D gene: .
CDR3 length: 14
clone size: .

CDR3 DNA: TGTGCCATCAACCCGGGGGGTCCCCAAGAGACCCAGTACTTC
CDR3 protein: CAINPGGPQETQYF
J gene: TRBJ2-5
V gene: TRBV10-3
D gene: TRBD2
CDR3 length: 14
clone size: .

CDR3 DNA: TGTGCCAGTACCGGACAGGGACGTCAGCCCCAGCATTTT
CDR3 protein: CASTGQGRQPQHF
J gene: TRBJ1-5
V gene: TRBV19
D gene: TRBD1
CDR3 length: 13
clone size: .

CDR3 DNA: TGTGCTAGTGGTTGGGACAGGGGGTCCGAGACCCAGTACTTC
CDR3 protein: CASGWDRGSETQYF
J gene: TRBJ2-5
V gene: TRBV12-5
D gene: TRBD1
CDR3 length: 14
clone size: once

CDR3 DNA: TGTGCCAGCAGCTACCCGGGACAGGGAGGACCCTATAATTCACCCCTCCACTTT
CDR3 protein: CASSYPGQGGPYNSPLHF
J gene: TRBJ1-6
V gene: TRBV7-2
D gene: TRBD1
CDR3 length: 18
clone size: .

CDR3 DNA: TGCGCCAGCAGTATTGGGGGACAGGGGGCTTCGGAGACCCAGTACTTC
CDR3 protein: CASSIGGQGASETQYF
J gene: TRBJ2-5
V gene: TRBV4-1
D gene: TRBD1
CDR3 length: 16
clone size: once

CDR3 DNA: TGTGCCAGCAGGCTAGGACAGCAAGAGACCCAGTACTTC
CDR3 protein: CASRLGQQETQYF
J gene: TRBJ2-5
V gene: TRBV6-5
D gene: .
CDR3 length: 13
clone size: few

CDR3 DNA: TGTGCCAGTAGTATCCGAGGGGGTACCTACGAGCAGTACTTC
CDR3 protein: CASSIRGGTYEQYF
J gene: TRBJ2-7
V gene: TRBV19
D gene: .
CDR3 length: 14
clone size: .

CDR3 DNA: TGTGCCAGCAGCCGGAGCTACGAGCAGTACTTC
CDR3 protein: CASSRSYEQYF
J gene: TRBJ2-7
V gene: TRBV7-2
D gene: .
CDR3 length: 11
clone size: once

CDR3 DNA: TGCGCCAGCAGCCATGACGGACTAGCGGGGGGGCCGGGAAATGAGCAGTTCTTC
CDR3 protein: CASSHDGLAGGPGNEQFF
J gene: TRBJ2-1
V gene: TRBV4-1
D gene: TRBD2
CDR3 length: 18
clone size: many

CDR3 DNA: TGCAGCGTTGACAGAAACACAGATACGCAGTATTTT
CDR3 protein: CSVDRNTDTQYF
J gene: TRBJ2-3
V gene: TRBV29-1
D gene: .
CDR3 length: 12
clone size: .

CDR3 DNA: TGTGCCAGCTCACCCGTCGGGTTAGTGCAGCCCCAGCATTTT
CDR3 protein: CASSPVGLVQPQHF
J gene: TRBJ1-5
V gene: TRBV18
D gene: .
CDR3 length: 14
clone size: .

CDR3 DNA: TGTGCCAGCAGCGCTACCGGGACAGAAGAGACCCAGTACTTC
CDR3 protein: CASSATGTEETQYF
J gene: TRBJ2-5
V gene: TRBV9
D gene: TRBD1
CDR3 length: 14
clone size: .

CDR3 DNA: TGTGCCAGCAGTTCTGGGGGGACAGTTAATGAAAAACTGTTTTTT
CDR3 protein: CASSSGGTVNEKLFF
J gene: TRBJ1-4
V gene: TRBV28
D gene: TRBD1
CDR3 length: 15
clone size: .

CDR3 DNA: TGTGCCAGCAGTGGACAGGGGGTGCGGGAAAAACTGTTTTTT
CDR3 protein: CASSGQGVREKLFF
J gene: TRBJ1-4
V gene: TRBV2
D gene: TRBD1
CDR3 length: 14
clone size: .

CDR3 DNA: TGTGCCAGCTCACCTGGGACAGGGGCGAACACCTTC
CDR3 protein: CASSPGTGANTF
J gene: TRBJ1-2
V gene: TRBV18
D gene: TRBD1
CDR3 length: 12
clone size: .

CDR3 DNA: TGTGCCAGCAGCCCCACGGTATCCGTCGCTTACAATGAGCAGTTCTTC
CDR3 protein: CASSPTVSVAYNEQFF
J gene: TRBJ2-1
V gene: TRBV7-2
D gene: .
CDR3 length: 16
clone size: .

CDR3 DNA: TGTGCCAGCCAAGGACAGGATTCCTACGAGCAGTACTTC
CDR3 protein: CASQGQDSYEQYF
J gene: TRBJ2-7
V gene: TRBV2
D gene: TRBD1
CDR3 length: 13
clone size: few

CDR3 DNA: TGTGCCAGTTCGGACAGGGGGCTTTCACCCCTCCACTTT
CDR3 protein: CASSDRGLSPLHF
J gene: TRBJ1-6
V gene: TRBV19
D gene: TRBD1
CDR3 length: 13
clone size: .